This T cell receptor beta chain was sequenced in a study of immune cell composition in non-small cell lung cancer. Whole-study results and caveats: TIL tumour reactivity correlated with maximal tumour-associated clone frequency in adenocarcinoma. Clones >0.5% enriched in tumour were rarer in adenocarcinoma (about 35%) than squamous (approximately 75%). It was not proven that tumour-reactive clones equal dominant tumour-associated clones.

Details on this clone: Antigen specificity is unknown.

Normal lung was sampled as far from the tumour as possible, at least 3 cm. Frozen unsorted single-cell suspensions supplied the genomic DNA. Here immunoSEQ multiplex PCR was the method, and the copy in TCRdb shows in-frame clones only, minus some. The table records some 10,000 clones, roughly 77% of them present only once. Germline V gene sequence: CDR1 SGHTA, CDR2 FQGNSA. Trimming took 0 bases from V and 6 from J; bases not matched to a gene: 8. This CDR3 is built from 17 residues. The origin of this receptor is a human donor with non-small cell lung cancer. The V and J genes are TRBV7-2 and TRBJ1-2; TRBD1 matches at 12 bases. The sequenced sample consisted of non-adjacent lung tissue. The DNA of the CDR3 is TGTGCCAGCAGCTTAGCGACGGGGACAGGGGGCGTTCATGGCTACACCTTC. This codes for CASSLATGTGGVHGYTF.